Below are 19 T cell receptor beta chains sequenced from a single sample in a study of blood T cell repertoires in COVID-19. TCRdb's copy holds only in-frame clones and misses some; the assay was immunoSEQ multiplex PCR. This sample yields about 46,000 clones, of which approximately 83% are seen a single time; around 33% belongs to the top ten. Sequencing was performed on peripheral blood. All receptors derive from a woman of 80 years or more with COVID-19, enrolled during active disease.

The CDR3 reads CASSYSAGGKAFF. The CDR3 DNA reads as TGTGCCAGCAGTTACTCAGCCGGGGGAAAAGCTTTCTTT. This chain uses TRBV6-5 with TRBJ1-1; D might be TRBD1 (5 bases). Trimming shortened V by 0 bases and J by 9 bases, and 11 bases separated the two germline ends. This CDR3 is 13 amino acids long. CDR1 is MNHEY, CDR2 SVGAGI, per germline.

This sequence joins TRBV6-2 or TRBV6-3 and TRBJ1-1; D gene ambiguous. Trimming stripped 5 bases from V and 11 bases from J, with 12 bases between. The germline CDR1 and CDR2 sequences are MNHEY and SVGEGT. The CDR3 consists of 11 residues. Here the CDR3 DNA reads TGTGCCAGCAGTACCCCCGAGGAGGCTTTCTTT. Its protein is CASSTPEEAFF.

This rearrangement joins TRBV27 to TRBJ2-5; TRBD2 might be the D (6 bases). CDR3 length equals 14 residues. Trimming pared 10 bases from V and 1 base from J, leaving 16 bases between. Germline assignment: CDR1 MNHEY and CDR2 SMNVEV (reference sequence). CDR3 sequence: CATFFEGLQETQYF. The CDR3 DNA reads TGTGCCACCTTCTTCGAGGGACTCCAAGAGACCCAGTACTTC.

The chain is built from TRBV6-5 and TRBJ2-7; no reliable D call. Trimming removed 0 bases at V and 1 base at J, with 10 bases between. The CDR3 covers 15 residues. Germline assignment: CDR1 MNHEY and CDR2 SVGAGI. The CDR3 nucleotides are TGTGCCAGCAGTTACTCTCGCGGCCCTTCCTACGAGCAGTACTTC. It encodes CASSYSRGPSYEQYF.

The V call is TRBV18, the J call TRBJ2-1, with TRBD2 matching over 15 bases. The germline CDR1 and CDR2 sequences are KGHSH and LQKENI. With V trimmed by 0 bases and J by 7 bases, 1 base remained unmatched. This CDR3 is built from 16 residues. The CDR3 spells CASSPPGLAGGNEQFF. CDR3 sequence (DNA): TGTGCCAGCTCACCACCGGGACTAGCGGGAGGTAATGAGCAGTTCTTC. Drawing the rest from reference TRBV18 and TRBJ2-1, the complete variable domain is NAGVMQNPRHLVRRRGQEARLRCSPMKGHSHVYWYRQLPEEGLKFMVYLQKENIIDESGMPKERFSAEFPKEGPSILRIQQVVRGDSAAYFCASSPPGLAGGNEQFFGPGTRLTVL.

The V and J genes are TRBV29-1 and TRBJ2-3, with TRBD2 matching 9 bases. Germline assignment: CDR1 SQVTM and CDR2 ANQGSEA. This CDR3 comprises 16 residues. With V trimmed by 6 bases and J by 4 bases, 14 bases remained unmatched. The CDR3 DNA sequence: TGCAGCGTCCGATCGGCTAGCGGGACCCCCCCAGATACGCAGTATTTT. It yields the protein CSVRSASGTPPDTQYF.

The chain carries TRBV6-5 and TRBJ2-1; TRBD2 matches at 7 bases. The junction had 15 bases not matched to a gene; V was cut back by 9 bases and J by 7 bases. CDR3 size: 15 residues. Germline-derived CDR1 and CDR2 are MNHEY and SVGAGI. CDR3 coding DNA: TGTGCCAGTTCTCGACTAGCCCCTTTGGGGAATGAGCAGTTCTTC. This encodes CASSRLAPLGNEQFF.

The chain combines TRBV18 with TRBJ2-6; tentatively, D is TRBD2 (5 bases). Trimming pared 0 bases from V and 4 bases from J, leaving 10 bases between. CDR1 is KGHSH and CDR2 is LQKENI in the germline V gene. The CDR3 length is 16 residues. CDR3 coding DNA: TGTGCCAGCTCACCACCAGGGAGCTCGGGGGCCAACGTCCTGACTTTC. Its translation: CASSPPGSSGANVLTF.

CDR3 sequence: CASSPRLAGGPVDTQYF. CDR3 DNA sequence: TGTGCCAGCAGTCCAAGACTAGCGGGAGGGCCCGTGGATACGCAGTATTTT. This chain connects TRBV11-2 to TRBJ2-3, with TRBD2 identical over 14 bases. The J segment lost 6 bases and the V segment lost 6 bases, leaving 11 bases of the junction unmatched. The CDR3 contains 17 residues. Germline CDR1 is SGHAT and CDR2 is FQNNGV.

The CDR3 reads CASSLDPGKGQYF. The CDR3, as DNA: TGTGCCAGCAGCTTAGATCCAGGGAAGGGGCAGTACTTC. This chain links TRBV7-8 with TRBJ2-7; D perhaps matches TRBD1 (5 bases). CDR3 length: 13 residues. Trimming pared 1 base from V and 9 bases from J, leaving 13 bases between. Germline CDR1 reads SGHVS; CDR2 reads FQNEAQ.

This clone has only one observation. The V gene is TRBV2, the J gene TRBJ2-2; 12 bases are shared with TRBD2. Trimming took 8 bases from V and 4 from J; bases not matched to a gene: 5. Germline CDR1 and CDR2: SNHLY and FYNNEI. CDR3 length: 15 amino acids. As DNA, the CDR3 is TGTGCCAGCGCGACTAGCGGGGGTGGCACCGGGGAGCTGTTTTTT. Its translation is CASATSGGGTGELFF.

CDR3 coding DNA: TGTGCCAGCAGTTTAGGGCAGCGCGGGGAAGCTTTCTTT. This codes for CASSLGQRGEAFF. The chain carries TRBV12-3 or TRBV12-4 and TRBJ1-1; unclear D gene. Trimming removed 1 base at V and 8 bases at J, with 11 bases between. This CDR3 contains 13 residues.

The chain carries TRBV3-1 (or the pseudogene TRBV3-2) and TRBJ1-6, with 12 bases fitting TRBD1. Germline loops: CDR1 LGHDT, CDR2 YNNKEL (reference sequence). CDR3 length: 16 residues. Trimming at V came to 6 bases and at J to 9 bases, leaving 9 bases not matched to a gene. CDR3 residues: CASRDRDRGRGSPLHF. For the CDR3, the DNA is TGTGCCAGCAGAGACCGGGACAGGGGGCGAGGTTCACCCCTCCACTTT.

The chain is built from TRBV14 and TRBJ2-3; TRBD2 agrees at 11 bases. The CDR3 is 14 amino acids. Per germline, CDR1 SGHDN and CDR2 FVKESK. The junction had 1 base not matched to a gene; V was cut back by 4 bases and J by 4 bases. CDR3: CASSRTSGSDTQYF. The CDR3, as DNA: TGTGCCAGCAGCCGGACTAGCGGGTCAGATACGCAGTATTTT. The entire variable domain, with the rest obtained from reference TRBV14 and TRBJ2-3, is as follows: EAGVTQFPSHSVIEKGQTVTLRCDPISGHDNLYWYRRVMGKEIKFLLHFVKESKQDESGMPNNRFLAERTGGTYSTLKVQPAELEDSGVYFCASSRTSGSDTQYFGPGTRLTVL.

The chain carries TRBV11-1 and TRBJ2-7; 7 nucleotides align to TRBD1. The CDR3 totals 14 residues. Germline values: CDR1 SGHAT, CDR2 FQDESV (reference sequence). Trimming cost V 1 base and J 4 bases; bases outside gene matches: 4. CDR3 residues: CASSLEAGGYEQYF. CDR3 coding DNA: TGTGCCAGCAGCTTAGAAGCAGGGGGATACGAGCAGTACTTC.

This chain links TRBV15 with TRBJ2-7; the match to TRBD2 covers 7 bases. After removal of 6 bases from V and 3 bases from J, the junction contained 2 bases not matched to a gene. Per the germline V gene, CDR1 is LNHNV and CDR2 is YYDKDF (reference sequence). CDR3 size: 12 residues. The CDR3 is CATSGGGYEQYF. The DNA for the CDR3 is TGTGCCACCAGTGGCGGGGGCTACGAGCAGTACTTC.

V gene TRBV11-2 combines with J gene TRBJ2-2; 9 bases are a match to TRBD1. Trimming took 5 bases from V and 5 from J; bases not matched to a gene: 9. CDR1 and CDR2 from the germline V gene are SGHAT and FQNNGV. The CDR3 extends over 16 amino acids. CDR3 sequence reads: CASSPQQGAGTGELFF. The CDR3 coding sequence is TGTGCCAGCAGCCCTCAACAGGGGGCTGGTACCGGGGAGCTGTTTTTT.

The chain links TRBV11-2 to TRBJ2-1; a weak D match, TRBD1 (6 bases). The CDR3 extends over 15 amino acids. V was shortened by 3 bases and J by 0 bases, with 9 bases between the two germline ends. Germline CDR1 SGHAT, CDR2 FQNNGV. In DNA form, the CDR3 reads TGTGCCAGCAGCTTGACAGGTGGCTCCTACAATGAGCAGTTCTTC. It specifies CASSLTGGSYNEQFF.

The V and J genes are TRBV6-5 and TRBJ2-5; D possibly corresponds to TRBD1 (6 bases). This CDR3 contains 15 residues. V was cut by 6 bases and J by 2 bases, with 16 bases left in between. Germline CDR1 and CDR2: MNHEY and SVGAGI. In DNA form, the CDR3 reads TGTGCCAGCAGGATCCGGGACACTCAACAAGAGACCCAGTACTTC. Amino acids: CASRIRDTQQETQYF.